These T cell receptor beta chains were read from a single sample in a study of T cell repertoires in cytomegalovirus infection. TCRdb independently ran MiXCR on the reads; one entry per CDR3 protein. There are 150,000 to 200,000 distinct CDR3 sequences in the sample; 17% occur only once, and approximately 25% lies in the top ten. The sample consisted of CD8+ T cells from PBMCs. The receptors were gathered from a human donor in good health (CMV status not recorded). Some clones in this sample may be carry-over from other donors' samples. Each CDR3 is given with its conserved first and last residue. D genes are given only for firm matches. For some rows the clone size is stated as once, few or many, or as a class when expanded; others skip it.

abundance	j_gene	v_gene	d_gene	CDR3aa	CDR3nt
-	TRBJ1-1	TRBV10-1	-	CASSDSPLNTEAFF	TGCGCCAGCAGCGACAGTCCCCTGAACACTGAAGCTTTCTTT
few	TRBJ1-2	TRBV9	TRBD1	CASSVDPTRQGYGDGYTF	TGTGCCAGCAGCGTAGATCCGACCCGACAGGGGTACGGGGATGGCTACACCTTC
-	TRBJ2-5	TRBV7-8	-	CASSLSAGSQETQYF	TGTGCCAGCAGCCTGTCGGCTGGCAGCCAAGAGACCCAGTACTTC
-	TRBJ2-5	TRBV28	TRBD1	CASRPTGVRQETQYF	TGTGCCAGCAGACCCACAGGGGTTAGACAAGAGACCCAGTACTTC
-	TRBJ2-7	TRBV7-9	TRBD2	CASSLGLAWEQYF	TGTGCCAGCAGCTTGGGACTAGCGTGGGAGCAGTACTTC
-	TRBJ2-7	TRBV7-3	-	CASTWTGRVVEQYF	TGTGCCAGCACCTGGACAGGGAGGGTCGTCGAGCAGTACTTC
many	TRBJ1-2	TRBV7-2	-	CASSYPTDLYGYTF	TGTGCCAGCAGCTACCCCACGGATCTCTATGGCTACACCTTC
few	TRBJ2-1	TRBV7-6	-	CASSLEVPGTNNEQFF	TGTGCCAGCAGCTTAGAAGTGCCGGGCACAAACAATGAGCAGTTCTTC
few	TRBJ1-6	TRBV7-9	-	CASSPREGVYNSPLHF	TGTGCCAGCAGCCCCCGCGAAGGGGTCTATAATTCACCCCTCCACTTT
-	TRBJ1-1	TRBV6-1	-	CASSEMNTEAFF	TGTGCCAGCAGTGAGATGAACACTGAAGCTTTCTTT
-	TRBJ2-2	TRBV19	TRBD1	CASTWTGEDTGELFF	TGTGCCAGTACTTGGACAGGGGAGGACACCGGGGAGCTGTTTTTT
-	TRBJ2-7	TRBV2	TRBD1	CASSATWDRLYEQYF	TGTGCCAGCAGCGCCACATGGGACAGGCTGTACGAGCAGTACTTC
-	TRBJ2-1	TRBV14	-	CASSQDWGRSSYNEQFF	TGTGCCAGCAGCCAAGATTGGGGAAGGAGCTCCTACAATGAGCAGTTCTTC
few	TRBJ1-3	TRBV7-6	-	CASSRSTGTRGNTIYF	TGTGCCAGCAGCCGGAGCACCGGGACGAGGGGAAACACCATATATTTT